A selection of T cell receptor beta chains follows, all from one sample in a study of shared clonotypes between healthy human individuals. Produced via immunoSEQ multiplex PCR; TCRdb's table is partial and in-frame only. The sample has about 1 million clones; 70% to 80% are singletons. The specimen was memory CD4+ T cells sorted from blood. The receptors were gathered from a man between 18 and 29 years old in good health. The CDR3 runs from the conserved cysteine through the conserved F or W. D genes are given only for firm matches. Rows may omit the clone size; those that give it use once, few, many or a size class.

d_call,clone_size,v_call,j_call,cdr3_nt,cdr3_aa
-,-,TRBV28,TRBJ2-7,TGTGCCAGCACCCCCACGGTGATGAGGGGGGTCTACGAGCAGTACTTC,CASTPTVMRGVYEQYF
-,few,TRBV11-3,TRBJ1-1,TGTGCCAGCAGCTTAGGAAAGCTCCAGTTT,CASSLGKLQF
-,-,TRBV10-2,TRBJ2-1,TGCGCCAGCAGATTCGGTAGTGAGCAGTTCTTC,CASRFGSEQFF
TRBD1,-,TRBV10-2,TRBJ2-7,TGCGCCAGCAGGGATGGAGGACAGGGGGTAACCTACGAGCAGTACTTC,CASRDGGQGVTYEQYF
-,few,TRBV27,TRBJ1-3,TGTGCCAGCAGTTTACGGCCCCCAAGGGACTCTGGAAACACCATATATTTT,CASSLRPPRDSGNTIYF
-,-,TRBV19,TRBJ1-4,TGTGCCAGTAGTACCGGACAGACCCTAACTAATGAAAAACTGTTTTTT,CASSTGQTLTNEKLFF
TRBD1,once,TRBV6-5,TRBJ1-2,TGTGCCAGCAGTTACTCAGACAGGGTAGGCTACACCTTC,CASSYSDRVGYTF
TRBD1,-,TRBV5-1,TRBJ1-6,TGCGCCAGCAGCAACCAGGGGGCCAATTCACCCCTCCACTTT,CASSNQGANSPLHF
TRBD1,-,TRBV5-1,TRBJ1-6,TGCGCCAGCAGCCAACAAACAACAGGGGCGGGATCACCCCTCCACTTT,CASSQQTTGAGSPLHF
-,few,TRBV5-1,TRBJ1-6,TGCGCCAGCAGCTTGGGGGAGATAGCGAGCTCCTATAATTCACCCCTCCACTTT,CASSLGEIASSYNSPLHF
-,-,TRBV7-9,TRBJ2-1,TGTGCCAGCAGCCCTCACCCCCAGGGGGGGCGGAATGAGCAGTTCTTC,CASSPHPQGGRNEQFF
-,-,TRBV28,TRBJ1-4,TGTGCCAGCAGTTTGGTCAGTCATAATGAAAAACTGTTTTTT,CASSLVSHNEKLFF
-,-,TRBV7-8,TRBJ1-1,TGTGCCAGCAGCTTCAGAACTACGGAGGGACGTTGGAACACTGAAGCTTTCTTT,CASSFRTTEGRWNTEAFF
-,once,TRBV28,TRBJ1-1,TGTGCCAGCAGTATCCGGACATCGGAAGCTTTCTTT,CASSIRTSEAFF
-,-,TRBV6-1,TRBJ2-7,TGTGCCAGCAGTGAAGGGGGGGGGCCCTCCTACGAGCAGTACTTC,CASSEGGGPSYEQYF
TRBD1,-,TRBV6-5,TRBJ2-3,TGTGCCAGCAGTTTCCCAGGGGGAGATACGCAGTATTTT,CASSFPGGDTQYF
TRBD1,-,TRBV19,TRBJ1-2,TGTGCCAGTAGATCCCGGGACAGGCTATATGGCTACACCTTC,CASRSRDRLYGYTF
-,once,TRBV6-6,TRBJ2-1,TGTGCCAGCAGTTACCGGGGAGACTATTCTGGGCAGTTCTTC,CASSYRGDYSGQFF
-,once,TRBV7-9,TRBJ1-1,TGTGCCAGCAGGGAGGGGGGAACCCGGGGCACTGAAGCTTTCTTT,CASREGGTRGTEAFF
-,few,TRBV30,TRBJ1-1,TGTGCCTGGAGTGGGTCTACAGGGAGAGGGAACACTGAAGCTTTCTTT,CAWSGSTGRGNTEAFF
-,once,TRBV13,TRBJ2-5,TGTGCCAGCAGCCCGCCGGGACTTGGAGAGACCCAGTACTTC,CASSPPGLGETQYF
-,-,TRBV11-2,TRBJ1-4,TGTGCCAGCAGCTATTCCTATCAGGGGACAACTAATGAAAAACTGTTTTTT,CASSYSYQGTTNEKLFF
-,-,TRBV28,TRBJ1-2,TGTGCCACCACCCGAGAGCCGAACTACACCTTC,CATTREPNYTF
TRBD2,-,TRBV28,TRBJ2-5,TGTGCCAGCAGTTTACCCCGCCCGGGGGGGTTACAAGAGACCCAGTACTTC,CASSLPRPGGLQETQYF
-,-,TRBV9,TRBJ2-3,TGTGCCAGCAGCGACGGGGCTACCGGCACAGATACGCAGTATTTT,CASSDGATGTDTQYF
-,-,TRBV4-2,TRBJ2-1,TGTGCCAGCAGCCAAGGGGGGACTCCAGTCTTC,CASSQGGTPVF